The source of this T cell receptor beta chain is a study of blood T cell repertoires in COVID-19. Looking at the study overall: Nucleic acid was either cDNA or gDNA, and it came from T cells, B-cell-depleted T cells, or PBMCs.

The V and J ends lost 5 bases and 4 bases respectively, with 9 bases between them. The CDR3 is 14 amino acids. CDR1 LNHDA and CDR2 SQIVND come from the germline V gene (reference sequence). This clone appeared once. Assay used: immunoSEQ multiplex PCR; TCRdb lists only in-frame clones, some missing. This table holds about 53,000 clones, roughly 86% found once. Material for sequencing was peripheral blood. This chain joins TRBV19 and TRBJ1-6; weak D call: TRBD1 (6 bases). The TCR comes from a man aged 70 or older with active COVID-19. DNA of the CDR3: TGTGCCAGTAGTTTACAGGGATATAATTCACCCCTCCACTTT. Translating it yields CASSLQGYNSPLHF.